This is a list of T cell receptor beta chains from one sample in a study of response to subunit inactivated influenza vaccine. TCRdb reanalysed the RT-PCR reads using MiXCR and keeps one entry per CDR3 protein. The table includes roughly 700,000 distinct CDR3 sequences, approximately 15% detected once. The starting material was PBMCs from blood, obtained 11 to 12 days after vaccination. These receptors were taken from a man aged 50-60 years who received an inactivated influenza vaccine. CDR3s include the opening cysteine and the closing phenylalanine or tryptophan. The D gene is left open where the match is weak. The size field is filled for only some rows; it gives once, few, many or a size class.

V: TRBV20-1
size: -
J: TRBJ2-5
D: -
CDR3: CSASPDIPQETQYF
DNA: TGCAGTGCTTCACCCGATATACCACAAGAGACCCAGTACTTC

V: TRBV2
size: -
J: TRBJ2-2
D: -
CDR3: CASSKDTGELFF
DNA: TGTGCCAGCAGTAAGGACACCGGGGAGCTGTTTTTT

V: TRBV29-1
size: -
J: TRBJ2-3
D: -
CDR3: CSVEGYITDTQYF
DNA: TGCAGCGTTGAAGGGTACATCACAGATACGCAGTATTTT

V: TRBV6-1
size: few
J: TRBJ2-1
D: -
CDR3: CASSRDGKNNEQFF
DNA: TGTGCCAGCAGCCGGGACGGAAAAAACAATGAGCAGTTCTTC

V: TRBV5-6
size: -
J: TRBJ1-6
D: -
CDR3: CASSLRAGQHSPLHF
DNA: TGTGCCAGCAGCTTGCGGGCAGGGCAGCATTCACCCCTCCACTTT

V: TRBV30
size: few
J: TRBJ1-5
D: -
CDR3: CAWSWVGEPQHF
DNA: TGTGCCTGGAGTTGGGTTGGTGAGCCCCAGCATTTT

V: TRBV20-1
size: many
J: TRBJ2-1
D: TRBD2
CDR3: CSARPGGYNEQFF
DNA: TGCAGTGCTAGGCCCGGGGGGTACAATGAGCAGTTCTTC

V: TRBV5-6
size: many
J: TRBJ2-7
D: TRBD1
CDR3: CASSLLTGTGSHEQYF
DNA: TGTGCCAGCAGCTTGCTAACCGGGACAGGGTCCCACGAGCAGTACTTC

V: TRBV28
size: -
J: TRBJ2-3
D: -
CDR3: CASSLFRDSGDTQYF
DNA: TGTGCCAGCAGTTTATTCCGGGATTCGGGAGATACGCAGTATTTT

V: TRBV28
size: -
J: TRBJ2-5
D: -
CDR3: CASSFRGFKETQYF
DNA: TGTGCCAGCAGTTTTCGGGGATTCAAAGAGACCCAGTACTTC

V: TRBV29-1
size: few
J: TRBJ1-5
D: -
CDR3: CSVLIGADNQPQHF
DNA: TGCAGCGTTTTGATTGGCGCAGATAATCAGCCCCAGCATTTT

V: TRBV12-3/TRBV12-4
size: few
J: TRBJ1-5
D: -
CDR3: CASSLSSSNQPQHF
DNA: TGTGCCAGCAGTTTATCTAGTAGCAATCAGCCCCAGCATTTT

V: TRBV10-3
size: few
J: TRBJ1-2
D: -
CDR3: CAISESSVGYTF
DNA: TGTGCCATCAGTGAGTCGAGCGTTGGCTACACCTTC

V: TRBV20-1
size: few
J: TRBJ1-5
D: -
CDR3: CSAKQGSNQPQHF
DNA: TGCAGTGCTAAGCAGGGGAGCAATCAGCCCCAGCATTTT

V: TRBV28
size: few
J: TRBJ2-7
D: TRBD1
CDR3: CASSEGPGGAYEQYF
DNA: TGTGCCAGCAGCGAAGGGCCAGGGGGCGCCTACGAGCAGTACTTC

V: TRBV5-1
size: -
J: TRBJ2-7
D: -
CDR3: CASSLADTSYEQYF
DNA: TGCGCCAGCAGCTTGGCGGACACATCCTACGAGCAGTACTTC

V: TRBV6-6
size: -
J: TRBJ1-2
D: -
CDR3: CASMGDGYTF
DNA: TGTGCCAGCATGGGGGATGGCTACACCTTC

V: TRBV20-1
size: -
J: TRBJ1-1
D: -
CDR3: CSAVPRENTEAFF
DNA: TGCAGTGCTGTTCCACGGGAAAACACTGAAGCTTTCTTT

V: TRBV20-1
size: few
J: TRBJ2-1
D: TRBD2
CDR3: CSARGTSGFRYNEQFF
DNA: TGCAGTGCTAGAGGGACTAGCGGGTTCAGGTACAATGAGCAGTTCTTC

V: TRBV18
size: -
J: TRBJ2-7
D: TRBD1
CDR3: CASSPQGAGEQYF
DNA: TGTGCCAGCTCACCCCAGGGGGCGGGAGAGCAGTACTTC

V: TRBV7-2
size: -
J: TRBJ2-1
D: TRBD2
CDR3: CASSLGGTGGIYNEQFF
DNA: TGTGCCAGCAGCTTAGGGGGGACGGGAGGGATTTACAATGAGCAGTTCTTC

V: TRBV6-6
size: -
J: TRBJ1-1
D: -
CDR3: CASSYYGAAAFF
DNA: TGTGCCAGCAGTTACTACGGGGCGGCAGCTTTCTTT

V: TRBV11-2
size: -
J: TRBJ2-3
D: TRBD2
CDR3: CASSLRAAGGYTDTQYF
DNA: TGTGCCAGCAGCTTACGAGCCGCGGGGGGCTACACAGATACGCAGTATTTT

V: TRBV7-8
size: few
J: TRBJ1-5
D: TRBD1
CDR3: CASSHRDRGDQPQHF
DNA: TGTGCCAGCAGCCACCGGGACAGGGGGGATCAGCCCCAGCATTTT

V: TRBV7-2
size: many
J: TRBJ2-7
D: TRBD2
CDR3: CASSLERGSYEQYF
DNA: TGTGCCAGCAGCTTAGAGCGGGGCTCCTACGAGCAGTACTTC

V: TRBV6-2/TRBV6-3
size: few
J: TRBJ2-3
D: -
CDR3: CASSYRTGATDTQYF
DNA: TGTGCCAGCAGTTACCGTACGGGGGCCACAGATACGCAGTATTTT

V: TRBV11-3
size: few
J: TRBJ2-5
D: TRBD1
CDR3: CASSADREETQYF
DNA: TGTGCCAGCAGCGCGGACAGGGAAGAGACCCAGTACTTC

V: TRBV7-2
size: many
J: TRBJ2-7
D: -
CDR3: CASSLEGPPTYEQYF
DNA: TGTGCCAGCAGCTTAGAGGGGCCACCCACCTACGAGCAGTACTTC

V: TRBV7-2
size: many
J: TRBJ1-5
D: TRBD1
CDR3: CASSSRTGVHIQPQHF
DNA: TGTGCCAGCAGCTCCCGGACAGGAGTACATATTCAGCCCCAGCATTTT

V: TRBV7-2
size: few
J: TRBJ2-3
D: TRBD2
CDR3: CASSMGLASTDTQYF
DNA: TGTGCCAGCAGCATGGGACTAGCTAGCACAGATACGCAGTATTTT

V: TRBV28
size: few
J: TRBJ1-6
D: -
CDR3: CASSPPARGSPLHF
DNA: TGTGCCAGCAGTCCCCCGGCCCGGGGTTCACCCCTCCACTTT

V: TRBV24-1
size: -
J: TRBJ2-3
D: -
CDR3: CATSDLQGFQGGTDTQYF
DNA: TGTGCCACCAGTGATTTGCAAGGTTTCCAAGGAGGAACAGATACGCAGTATTTT

V: TRBV5-1
size: few
J: TRBJ1-3
D: TRBD1
CDR3: CASSGDSGNTIYF
DNA: TGCGCCAGCAGCGGGGACAGCGGAAACACCATATATTTT

V: TRBV28
size: -
J: TRBJ2-3
D: -
CDR3: CASSPKLFGLTDTQYF
DNA: TGTGCCAGCAGTCCAAAGTTGTTTGGGCTCACAGATACGCAGTATTTT

V: TRBV5-1
size: -
J: TRBJ1-6
D: -
CDR3: CASRQGSANSPLHF
DNA: TGCGCCAGCAGACAGGGATCGGCTAATTCACCCCTCCACTTT

V: TRBV4-2
size: few
J: TRBJ2-7
D: -
CDR3: CASSHYWDIYYEQYF
DNA: TGTGCCAGCAGCCATTACTGGGACATATACTACGAGCAGTACTTC

V: TRBV2
size: -
J: TRBJ2-7
D: -
CDR3: CASSRLAYEQYF
DNA: TGTGCCAGCAGTAGACTCGCCTACGAGCAGTACTTC

V: TRBV29-1
size: -
J: TRBJ2-3
D: -
CDR3: CSVDDTQYF
DNA: TGCAGCGTTGATGACACGCAGTATTTT

V: TRBV20-1
size: few
J: TRBJ1-2
D: -
CDR3: CSARGGLAHYGYTF
DNA: TGCAGTGCTAGAGGTGGCCTGGCCCACTATGGCTACACCTTC

V: TRBV20-1
size: few
J: TRBJ1-1
D: -
CDR3: CSARLTGRILNTEAFF
DNA: TGCAGTGCTAGACTAACGGGACGGATACTCAACACTGAAGCTTTCTTT

V: TRBV3-1
size: once
J: TRBJ2-6
D: -
CDR3: CASSHPTAPGANVLTF
DNA: TGTGCCAGCAGCCACCCTACCGCCCCAGGGGCCAACGTCCTGACTTTC

V: TRBV4-2
size: many
J: TRBJ2-1
D: TRBD1
CDR3: CASSQRTGGSSYNEQFF
DNA: TGTGCCAGCAGCCAGCGGACAGGGGGAAGCTCCTACAATGAGCAGTTCTTC

V: TRBV20-1
size: many
J: TRBJ2-7
D: TRBD2
CDR3: CSAYPGTSGRNEQYF
DNA: TGCAGTGCTTATCCCGGGACTAGCGGAAGGAACGAGCAGTACTTC

V: TRBV7-2
size: few
J: TRBJ2-3
D: -
CDR3: CASRYSGSDTQYF
DNA: TGTGCCAGCAGATATAGCGGCTCAGATACGCAGTATTTT

V: TRBV20-1
size: many
J: TRBJ2-7
D: TRBD1
CDR3: CSARGPGTGGYEQYF
DNA: TGCAGTGCTAGGGGCCCCGGGACAGGGGGATACGAGCAGTACTTC

V: TRBV5-1
size: -
J: TRBJ2-7
D: TRBD2
CDR3: CASSSGGVGEQYF
DNA: TGCGCCAGCAGCTCGGGGGGGGTAGGCGAGCAGTACTTC

V: TRBV25-1
size: -
J: TRBJ2-5
D: TRBD2
CDR3: CASSGPRLAGTETQYF
DNA: TGTGCCAGCAGTGGCCCCCGGCTAGCGGGAACGGAGACCCAGTACTTC

V: TRBV7-2
size: -
J: TRBJ2-3
D: -
CDR3: CASSLGRGLGTDTQYF
DNA: TGTGCCAGCAGCTTAGGTCGGGGCTTAGGGACAGATACGCAGTATTTT